This T cell receptor (beta chain) comes out of a study of T cell repertoires in cytomegalovirus infection. V gave up 2 bases and J gave up 7 bases, with 12 bases separating them. CDR1 and CDR2 from the germline V gene are SGHTA and FQGNSA. There are 13 residues in the CDR3. This clonotype was observed at least ten times. TCRdb re-derived calls from the reads in MiXCR, one entry per CDR3 protein. The sample yields around 170,000 distinct CDR3 sequences, about an eighth seen once. Input material: PBMCs. The clonotype was recovered from a human donor in good health (CMV status not recorded). Some clones in this sample may be carry-over from other donors' samples. This chain connects TRBV7-2 to TRBJ2-7; no firm D call. CDR3: CASSLRRPKEQYF. The CDR3 DNA reads TGTGCCAGCAGCTTAAGACGCCCGAAAGAGCAGTACTTC.